This T cell receptor (beta chain) was found in a study of human T cells and chemical hapten exposure. Turning to the study itself: Diphenylcyclopropenone, dosed weekly to the scalp, was given to patients throughout the roughly 23-week study. 0.01% DPC was applied to the upper back in patch tests, which were read at 6 days.

The time point here: pre-sensitization, week 0. Treatment given: therapeutic diphenylcyclopropenone sensitization with weekly scalp DPC. Blood was collected ahead of every patch test applied. With 0 bases removed from V and 0 bases from J, the gap between germline ends came to 7 bases. Germline CDR1 LGHNA, CDR2 YNFKEQ. CDR3 length equals 15 residues. Authors' processing steps: The number of TCRs in each sample had a median of around 96,000 and spanned roughly 20,000 to 750,000. TCRdb itself ran the RACE reads through MiXCR, one entry per CDR3 protein. The V and J calls, along with clone size, are taken from TCRdb and not from the paper's own processing. The table shows around 110,000 distinct CDR3 sequences, with roughly an eighth occurring only once.

Sequenced here: whole blood, sampled in connection with sensitization to the hapten diphenylcyclopropenone (DPC). This sequence joins TRBV4-2 and TRBJ2-3, with no clear D. This sequence originates from a woman aged 50 to 60 with alopecia areata. Some clones in this sample may be carry-over from other donors' samples. CDR3 DNA: TGTGCCAGCAGCCAAGAGGTCCGCAGCACAGATACGCAGTATTTT. It is translated as CASSQEVRSTDTQYF.